This T cell receptor (beta chain) was captured in a study of blood T cell repertoires in COVID-19. On the study more broadly: Spain, Italy and the United States supplied samples that represented acute and convalescent COVID-19. PBMCs, B-cell-depleted T cells, or T cells were the source of the cDNA or gDNA that made up the material.

The CDR3 totals 14 residues. Between the trimmed V and J ends, which lost 4 bases and 4 bases, there was a span of 10 bases. Germline CDR1 and CDR2: SNHLY and FYNNEI. Source study methods: Amplification of reference gene primers was used by the study to estimate nucleated cell counts. TCRdb's table, derived via immunoSEQ multiplex PCR, lists solely in-frame clones and lacks some. V, J and clone size are taken as reported in that table, and D and trimming were inferred from the DNA itself. Of around 130,000 clones in the sample, around 85% were seen once. This sequence was found in a woman aged 50 to 60 who had recovered from COVID-19. Sequencing was done on a sample of peripheral blood. The V call is TRBV2, the J call TRBJ2-2, with no clear D. Here the CDR3 reads CASSVSGSTGELFF. CDR3 bases: TGTGCCAGCAGTGTGTCAGGATCCACCGGGGAGCTGTTTTTT.